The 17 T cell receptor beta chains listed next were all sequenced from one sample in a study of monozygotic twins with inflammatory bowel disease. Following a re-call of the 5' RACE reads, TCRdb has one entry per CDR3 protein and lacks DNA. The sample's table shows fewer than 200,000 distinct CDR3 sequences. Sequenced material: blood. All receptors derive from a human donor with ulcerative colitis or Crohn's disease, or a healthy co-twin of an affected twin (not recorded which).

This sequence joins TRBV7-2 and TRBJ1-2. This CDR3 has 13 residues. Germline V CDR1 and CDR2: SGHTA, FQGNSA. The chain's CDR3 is CASSPPGLEGYTF.

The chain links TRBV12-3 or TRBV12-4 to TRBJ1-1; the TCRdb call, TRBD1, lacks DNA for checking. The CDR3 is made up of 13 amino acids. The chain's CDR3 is CASRDRGNTEAFF.

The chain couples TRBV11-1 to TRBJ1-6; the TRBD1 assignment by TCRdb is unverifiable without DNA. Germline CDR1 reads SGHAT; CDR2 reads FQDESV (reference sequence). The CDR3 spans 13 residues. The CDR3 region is CASSLGTASPLHF.

The CDR3 here is CSVDWGYTGELFF. The chain combines TRBV29-1 with TRBJ2-2. Germline V gene sequence: CDR1 SQVTM, CDR2 ANQGSEA. The CDR3 has 13 amino acids.

Here the CDR3 reads CASTLASGRTDTQYF. The chain links TRBV7-9 to TRBJ2-3; the D gene TCRdb calls, TRBD2, cannot be checked with no DNA. Germline CDR1 and CDR2: SEHNR and FQNEAQ (reference sequence). The CDR3 is made up of 15 amino acids. Full variable domain (remainder filled in from reference TRBV7-9 and TRBJ2-3): DTGVSQNPRHKITKRGQNVTFRCDPISEHNRLYWYRQTLGQGPEFLTYFQNEAQLEKSRLLSDRFSAERPKGSFSTLEIQRTEQGDSAMYLCASTLASGRTDTQYFGPGTRLTVL.

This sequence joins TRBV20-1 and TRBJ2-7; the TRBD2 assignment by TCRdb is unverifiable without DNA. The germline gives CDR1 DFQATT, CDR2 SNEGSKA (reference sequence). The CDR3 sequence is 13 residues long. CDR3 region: CSAPRRASYEQYF.

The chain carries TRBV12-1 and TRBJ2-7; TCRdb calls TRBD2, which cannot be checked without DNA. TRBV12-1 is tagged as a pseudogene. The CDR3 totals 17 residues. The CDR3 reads CASSFGGSSELSYEQYF.

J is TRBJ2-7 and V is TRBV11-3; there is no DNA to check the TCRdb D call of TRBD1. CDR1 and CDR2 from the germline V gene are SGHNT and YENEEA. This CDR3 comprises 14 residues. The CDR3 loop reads CASSSPAGGGEQYF.

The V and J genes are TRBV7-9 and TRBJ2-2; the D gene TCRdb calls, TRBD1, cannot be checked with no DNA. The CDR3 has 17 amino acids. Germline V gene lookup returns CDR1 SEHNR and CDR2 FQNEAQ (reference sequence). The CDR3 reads CASSSPRDRGDTGELFF.

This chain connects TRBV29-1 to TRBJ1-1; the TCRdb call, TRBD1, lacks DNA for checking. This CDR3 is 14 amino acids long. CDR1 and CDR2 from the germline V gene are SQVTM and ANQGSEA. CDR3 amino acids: CSVDFRTGVLGAFF. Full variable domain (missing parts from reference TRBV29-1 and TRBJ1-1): SAVISQKPSRDICQRGTSLTIQCQVDSQVTMMFWYRQQPGQSLTLIATANQGSEATYESGFVIDKFPISRPNLTFSTLTVSNMSPEDSSIYLCSVDFRTGVLGAFFGQGTRLTVV.

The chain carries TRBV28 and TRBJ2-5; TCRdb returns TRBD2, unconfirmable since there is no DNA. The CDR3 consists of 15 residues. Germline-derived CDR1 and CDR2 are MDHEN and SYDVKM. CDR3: CASSLPSGRAATQYF.

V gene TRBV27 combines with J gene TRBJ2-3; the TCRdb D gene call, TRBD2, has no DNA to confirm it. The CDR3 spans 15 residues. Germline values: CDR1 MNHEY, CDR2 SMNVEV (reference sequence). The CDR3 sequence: CASSLIAGLPDTQYF.

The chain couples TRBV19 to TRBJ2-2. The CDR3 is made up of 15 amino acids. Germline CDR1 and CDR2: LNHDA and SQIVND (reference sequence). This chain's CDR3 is CASSTGRANTGELFF.

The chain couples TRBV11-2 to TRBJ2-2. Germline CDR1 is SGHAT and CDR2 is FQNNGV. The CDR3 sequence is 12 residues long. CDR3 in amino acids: CASSLGVGELFF.

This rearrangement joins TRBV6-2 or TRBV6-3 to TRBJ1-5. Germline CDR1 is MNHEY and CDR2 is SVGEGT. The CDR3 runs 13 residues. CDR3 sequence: CASSREGNQPQHF.

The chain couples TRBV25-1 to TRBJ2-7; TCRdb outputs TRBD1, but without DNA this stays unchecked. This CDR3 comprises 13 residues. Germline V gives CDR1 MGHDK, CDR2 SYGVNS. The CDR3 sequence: CASRDDPAGEQYF.

The CDR3 spells CASSKDIPNSPLHF. This chain links TRBV6-1 with TRBJ1-6. CDR3 size: 14 residues. Germline assignment: CDR1 MNHNS and CDR2 SASEGT.